The 29 T cell receptor beta chains presented below share a single source sample, sequenced in a study of T cells in Graves' hyperthyroidism and ophthalmopathy. Authors of the study amplified TCR beta CDR3 regions from RNA transcripts. The HTBI set primed first-round TCR CDR3 RT-PCR. Each CDR3 protein is one row after TCRdb ran MiXCR on the multiplex PCR reads. The repertoire holds approximately 520,000 distinct CDR3 sequences, with less than 25% as singletons. What was sequenced was blood. Every receptor here comes from a man aged 18 to 30 with Graves' hyperthyroidism.

This sequence joins TRBV5-1 and TRBJ1-1; D ambiguous. The germline CDR1 and CDR2 sequences are SGHRS and YFSETQ. The CDR3 totals 16 residues. V was clipped by 0 bases and J by 5 bases, with 17 bases between them. The CDR3 nucleotides read TGCGCCAGCAGCTTGGCCTTGACGGTAGGAGGGACTGAAGCTTTCTTT. Translated: CASSLALTVGGTEAFF.

The sample holds a few counts of this clonotype. The chain couples TRBV4-1 to TRBJ2-5, with TRBD2 identical over 11 bases. Losses at the gene ends were 2 bases for V and 2 bases for J; bases not matched to a gene: 7. There are 17 residues in the CDR3. CDR1 and CDR2 from the germline V gene are MGHRA and YSYEKL. The CDR3, as DNA: TGCGCCAGCAGCCAAAGGACTAGCGGGCCGATACAAGAGACCCAGTACTTC. Amino acid sequence: CASSQRTSGPIQETQYF.

This clonotype was found many times. This chain joins TRBV20-1 and TRBJ2-7; no clear D gene. Trimming stripped 4 bases from V and 2 bases from J, with 15 bases between. Looked up from germline, CDR1 is DFQATT and CDR2 is SNEGSKA (reference sequence). The CDR3 loop spans 14 amino acids. The CDR3: CSAIRNGNAYEQYF. CDR3 nucleotide sequence: TGCAGTGCTATAAGGAATGGGAATGCCTACGAGCAGTACTTC.

This clonotype was counted at least ten times. The gene calls are TRBV19 and TRBJ2-7, with no clear D. CDR1 and CDR2 from the germline V gene are LNHDA and SQIVND (reference sequence). This CDR3 is built from 14 residues. V was trimmed by 2 bases and J by 0 bases, leaving 8 bases between them. The chain's CDR3 is CASSIQDDSYEQYF. The CDR3 DNA is TGTGCCAGTAGTATACAGGACGACTCCTACGAGCAGTACTTC.

This clonotype was detected ten times or more. The V gene is TRBV6-1, the J gene TRBJ1-5; 7 nucleotides line up with TRBD1. Losses at the gene ends were 6 bases for V and 4 bases for J; bases not matched to a gene: 9. Germline-derived CDR1 and CDR2 are MNHNS and SASEGT. CDR3 length: 15 residues. The CDR3 DNA sequence: TGTGCCAGCAGGGACCTCGGACAGGTGAATCAGCCCCAGCATTTT. Translation: CASRDLGQVNQPQHF.

In this sample, this clonotype turned up a few times. The chain uses TRBV6-2 or TRBV6-3 and TRBJ2-6, with D possibly being TRBD1 or TRBD2 (5 bases each). Deletions cut 0 bases from V and 1 base from J, with 10 bases between. The CDR3 contains 17 residues. The V gene's germline CDR1 is MNHEY and CDR2 SVGEGT. The CDR3 loop reads CASSYSGPPSGANVLTF. CDR3 DNA: TGTGCCAGCAGTTACTCGGGACCTCCATCTGGGGCCAACGTCCTGACTTTC.

The V gene is TRBV6-5, the J gene TRBJ1-1, with D unresolved. Germline CDR1 and CDR2: MNHEY and SVGAGI. The CDR3 is 13 amino acids. Trimming stripped 6 bases from V and 6 bases from J, with 14 bases between. CDR3 protein: CASSLAGTPEAFF. The CDR3 DNA reads as TGTGCCAGCAGCTTAGCGGGCACGCCTGAAGCTTTCTTT.

This clonotype was observed at least ten times. This rearrangement joins TRBV5-1 to TRBJ1-1; the match to TRBD1 covers 7 bases. The ends lost 1 base at V and 0 bases at J; junction bases unmatched: 15. Germline V lookup: CDR1 SGHRS, CDR2 YFSETQ. This CDR3 contains 19 residues. The CDR3 loop is CASSLWGPAGQLMNTEAFF. CDR3 nucleotide sequence: TGCGCCAGCAGCTTGTGGGGGCCGGCGGGACAGCTGATGAACACTGAAGCTTTCTTT.

The rearrangement links TRBV7-9 to TRBJ2-5; D ambiguous. The CDR3 runs to 14 residues. CDR1 SEHNR and CDR2 FQNEAQ come from the germline V gene (reference sequence). V dropped 4 bases and J dropped 2 bases, with 11 bases sitting between them. The DNA of the CDR3 is TGTGCCAGCAGCTATCTCCAAGGACAAGAGACCCAGTACTTC. It codes for CASSYLQGQETQYF.

Only a few counts were recorded for this clonotype. This chain connects TRBV30 to TRBJ1-3; 11 bases fit TRBD1. Germline V gene data show CDR1 as GTSNPN and CDR2 as SVGIG (reference sequence). This CDR3 comprises 15 residues. V lost 8 bases and J lost 3; bases outside the gene matches: 9. Here the CDR3 DNA reads TGTGCCACGGAAGGACAGGGGGCTCTTGGAAACACCATATATTTT. It encodes CATEGQGALGNTIYF. Combining the CDR3 with reference TRBV30 and TRBJ1-3 gives the whole variable domain SQTIHQWPATLVQPVGSPLSLECTVEGTSNPNLYWYRQAAGRGLQLLFYSVGIGQISSEVPQNLSASRPQDRQFILSSKKLLLSDSGFYLCATEGQGALGNTIYFGEGSWLTVV.

This clonotype was observed at least ten times. V gene TRBV29-1 combines with J gene TRBJ2-7, with TRBD1 matching over 8 bases. The CDR3 consists of 12 residues. Trimming took 5 bases from V and 6 from J; bases not matched to a gene: 6. Germline V gene sequence: CDR1 SQVTM, CDR2 ANQGSEA. The CDR3 sequence: CSVWTGSGEQYF. In DNA form, the CDR3 reads TGCAGCGTTTGGACAGGGAGCGGCGAGCAGTACTTC.

The sample holds many counts of this clonotype. The J gene is TRBJ1-5, the V gene TRBV6-5, with D perhaps matching TRBD1 (5 bases). V shed 6 bases and J shed 3 bases, with 9 bases lying between them. The CDR3 covers 13 residues. Germline CDR1 is MNHEY and CDR2 is SVGAGI. The CDR3 DNA sequence: TGTGCCAGCAGGACAGACGCCAATCAGCCCCAGCATTTT. Amino acid sequence: CASRTDANQPQHF.

This clonotype was found many times. The V gene is TRBV11-2, the J gene TRBJ1-1; tentatively, D is TRBD1 (5 bases). The germline V gene has CDR1 SGHAT and CDR2 FQNNGV. V lost 4 bases and J lost 5, with 17 bases in between. The CDR3 has 15 residues. This CDR3 reads CASSWHQGEGTEAFF. The DNA of the CDR3 is TGTGCCAGCAGCTGGCATCAGGGTGAGGGAACTGAAGCTTTCTTT.

There are many counts of this clonotype. The genes are TRBV6-2 or TRBV6-3 and TRBJ2-7; possibly TRBD2 for D (6 bases). The germline V gene encodes CDR1 MNHEY and CDR2 SVGEGT. CDR3 size: 15 residues. Trimming cost V 10 bases and J 0 bases, with 19 bases left between them. The CDR3 DNA follows: TGTGCCACCCAGTTTGGCGGGGTGAGCTCCTACGAGCAGTACTTC. Its protein product is CATQFGGVSSYEQYF.

The J gene is TRBJ1-1, the V gene TRBV27; no reliable D call. The CDR3 has 14 amino acids. The ends were cut back, 3 bases at V and 4 bases at J, with 12 bases in the middle. Germline CDR1 MNHEY, CDR2 SMNVEV (reference sequence). The chain's CDR3 is CASSLGKEGTEAFF. CDR3 nucleotides: TGTGCCAGCAGTTTGGGTAAGGAGGGCACTGAAGCTTTCTTT.

CDR3 protein: CASSYGGNMNTEAFF. The CDR3 DNA follows: TGTGCCAGCAGTTACGGCGGGAACATGAACACTGAAGCTTTCTTT. V and J are TRBV6-6 and TRBJ1-1; unclear D gene. The CDR3 extends over 15 amino acids. Germline assignment: CDR1 MNHNY and CDR2 SVGAGI (reference sequence). Trimming shortened V by 2 bases and J by 0 bases, and 10 bases separated the two germline ends.

This clonotype has only a few counts. The CDR3 sequence is CASSQVGQYGYTF. The CDR3 DNA is TGCGCCAGCAGCCAAGTGGGACAGTATGGCTACACCTTC. This chain uses TRBV4-1 with TRBJ1-2, with 7 nucleotides matching TRBD1. Looked up from germline, CDR1 is MGHRA and CDR2 is YSYEKL. This CDR3 contains 13 residues. With 1 base clipped from V and 5 bases from J, the junction kept 1 base outside the gene matches.

This clonotype was counted ten times or more. This may come from a read error, since a much larger clone is one base off. J is TRBJ2-5 and V is TRBV6-5; 7 nucleotides line up with TRBD1. CDR1 and CDR2 from the germline V gene are MNHEY and SVGAGI. V was pared by 5 bases and J by 7 bases, with 13 bases of the junction left unmatched. This CDR3 spans 15 amino acids. CDR3 in DNA: TGTGCCAGCAGTCACTTTGGTAGGGGGCAGGGGACCCAGTACTTC. Its translation: CASSHFGRGQGTQYF.

This clonotype occurred many times. One end of the junction fails to match germline, which may point to a read error. The genes are TRBV5-1 and TRBJ2-7; D may be TRBD1 or TRBD2 (5 bases each). This CDR3 has 13 residues. The V gene's germline CDR1 is SGHRS and CDR2 YFSETQ. CDR3 residues: CASSLGVDYEQYF. In nucleotides, the CDR3 is TGTGCCAGCAGTTTGGGGGTCGACTACGAGCAGTACTTC.

The chain joins TRBV28 to TRBJ1-1; D is possibly TRBD1 (5 bases). This CDR3 spans 13 amino acids. The V end was cut by 10 bases, the J end by 2 bases, with 14 bases between. Germline-derived CDR1 and CDR2 are MDHEN and SYDVKM. For the CDR3, the DNA is TGTGCCACCATAGGGGTTCTTAACACTGAAGCTTTCTTT. This codes for CATIGVLNTEAFF.

This clonotype occurred many times. V gene TRBV28 combines with J gene TRBJ1-2; D not resolved. Between the trimmed V and J ends, which lost 3 bases and 2 bases, there was a span of 10 bases. The CDR3 length is 14 residues. CDR1 and CDR2 from the germline V gene are MDHEN and SYDVKM. The CDR3 DNA is TGTGCCAGCAGTTTCGCGGGCCCAAACTATGGCTACACCTTC. This codes for CASSFAGPNYGYTF.

The V and J genes are TRBV5-1 and TRBJ1-1; the D gene is possibly TRBD1 (5 bases). The V gene lost 4 bases and the J gene lost 0 bases, with 16 bases spanning the gap. Germline CDR1 reads SGHRS; CDR2 reads YFSETQ. CDR3 length: 16 amino acids. CDR3 nucleotide sequence: TGCGCCAGCAGCCCGGCCGGGGCCGGGATGAACACTGAAGCTTTCTTT. Amino acids: CASSPAGAGMNTEAFF. The variable domain in full, with the rest retrieved from reference TRBV5-1 and TRBJ1-1, is KAGVTQTPRYLIKTRGQQVTLSCSPISGHRSVSWYQQTPGQGLQFLFEYFSETQRNKGNFPGRFSGRQFSNSRSEMNVSTLELGDSALYLCASSPAGAGMNTEAFFGQGTRLTVV.

This clonotype occurred many times. The rearrangement joins TRBV2 to TRBJ1-1; no definite D call. CDR1 SNHLY and CDR2 FYNNEI come from the germline V gene. V was pared by 0 bases and J by 5 bases, with 7 bases between. This CDR3 comprises 13 residues. The CDR3 bases are TGTGCCAGCAGTGAAGCGCACCGTACTGAAGCTTTCTTT. It codes for CASSEAHRTEAFF.

In DNA form, the CDR3 reads TGTGCCAGCAGCTTGGACCCAGGGGGCTCCTACGAGCAGTACTTC. Translated, it gives CASSLDPGGSYEQYF. V is TRBV5-5 and J is TRBJ2-7; TRBD1 matches at 7 bases. CDR1 SGHKS and CDR2 YYEKEE come from the germline V gene (reference sequence). Germline trimming cut 0 bases from V and 0 bases from J; bases unmatched to any gene: 3. The CDR3 spans 15 residues. The whole variable domain, remainder taken from reference TRBV5-5 and TRBJ2-7, is DAGVTQSPTHLIKTRGQQVTLRCSPISGHKSVSWYQQVLGQGPQFIFQYYEKEERGRGNFPDRFSARQFPNYSSELNVNALLLGDSALYLCASSLDPGGSYEQYFGPGTRLTVT.

The V gene is TRBV11-2, the J gene TRBJ1-3; D is uncertain. Germline CDR1 reads SGHAT; CDR2 reads FQNNGV. Trimming removed 0 bases from V and 0 bases from J, with 9 bases in between. The CDR3 consists of 16 residues. CDR3 DNA sequence: TGTGCCAGCAGCTTAGATCGGCTGGACTCTGGAAACACCATATATTTT. It specifies CASSLDRLDSGNTIYF.

This clonotype was found a few times. The chain links TRBV15 to TRBJ2-7; D perhaps matches TRBD1 (5 bases). V lost 0 bases and J 2 bases, leaving 17 bases between the germline ends. This CDR3 has 17 residues. The germline CDR1 and CDR2 sequences are LNHNV and YYDKDF (reference sequence). CDR3 region: CATSRDRAGFEAYEQYF. The CDR3, as DNA: TGTGCCACCAGCAGAGATAGGGCAGGGTTTGAAGCCTACGAGCAGTACTTC.

This clonotype was observed a few times. This chain joins TRBV2 and TRBJ2-2; D may correspond to TRBD1 or TRBD2 (5 bases each). The CDR3 contains 12 residues. CDR1 and CDR2 (germline): SNHLY, FYNNEI. Trimming pared 4 bases from V and 7 bases from J, leaving 7 bases between. The CDR3 is CASSVGVGELFF. In DNA, the CDR3 is TGTGCCAGCAGTGTGGGGGTCGGGGAGCTGTTTTTT. Filled out from reference TRBV2 and TRBJ2-2, the complete variable domain reads EPEVTQTPSHQVTQMGQEVILRCVPISNHLYFYWYRQILGQKVEFLVSFYNNEISEKSEIFDDQFSVERPDGSNFTLKIRSTKLEDSAMYFCASSVGVGELFFGEGSRLTVL.

This clonotype occurred once. A much larger clone lies a single base off, so this may be a read error. The genes are TRBV6-1 and TRBJ1-1; 10 nucleotides match TRBD1. CDR1 MNHNS and CDR2 SASEGT come from the germline V gene. There are 14 residues in the CDR3. The CDR3 spells CASSEDRGGTESFF. The DNA for the CDR3 is TGTGCCAGCAGTGAGGACAGGGGGGGCACTGAATCTTTCTTT.

This clonotype was observed many times. The chain recombines TRBV12-3 or TRBV12-4 with TRBJ2-5; possible D gene TRBD1, 5 bases. V dropped 5 bases and J dropped 5 bases, with 21 bases sitting between them. There are 16 residues in the CDR3. The CDR3 nucleotides read TGTGCCAGCAGTCCTTTTCCCGCTGACAGTGACGAGACCCAGTACTTC. Translating gives CASSPFPADSDETQYF.